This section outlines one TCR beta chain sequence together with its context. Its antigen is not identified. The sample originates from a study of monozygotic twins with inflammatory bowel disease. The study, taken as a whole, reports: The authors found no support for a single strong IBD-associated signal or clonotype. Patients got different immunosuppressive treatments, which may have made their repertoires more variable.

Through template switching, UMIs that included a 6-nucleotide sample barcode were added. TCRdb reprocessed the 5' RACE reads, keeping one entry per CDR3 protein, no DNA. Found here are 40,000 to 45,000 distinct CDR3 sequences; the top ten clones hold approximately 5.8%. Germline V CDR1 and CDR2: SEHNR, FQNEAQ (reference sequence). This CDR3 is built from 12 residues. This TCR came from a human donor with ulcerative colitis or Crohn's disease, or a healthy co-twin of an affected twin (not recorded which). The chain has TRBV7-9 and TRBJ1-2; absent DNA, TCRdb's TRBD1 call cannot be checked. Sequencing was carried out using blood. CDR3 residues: CASSLPRGGYTF.